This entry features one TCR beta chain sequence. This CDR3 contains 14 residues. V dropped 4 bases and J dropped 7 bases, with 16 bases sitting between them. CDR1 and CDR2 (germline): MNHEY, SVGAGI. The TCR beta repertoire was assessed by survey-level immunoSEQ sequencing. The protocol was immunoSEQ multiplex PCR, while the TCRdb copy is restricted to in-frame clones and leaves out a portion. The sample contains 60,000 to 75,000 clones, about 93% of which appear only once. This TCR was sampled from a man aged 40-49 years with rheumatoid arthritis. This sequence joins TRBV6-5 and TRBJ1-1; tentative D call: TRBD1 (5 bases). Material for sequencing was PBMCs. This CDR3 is CASSSFRVNLEAFF. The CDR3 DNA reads TGTGCCAGCAGTTCATTCAGGGTAAACCTTGAAGCTTTCTTT.